The clone carrying this T cell receptor beta chain occurred a few times. The CDR3 loop spans 14 amino acids. Germline V gene data show CDR1 as GTSNPN and CDR2 as SVGIG (reference sequence). V gave up 1 base and J gave up 1 base, with 10 bases separating them. This entry is derived from a study of high-grade serous ovarian cancer treatment subgroups. Study overall: Samples averaged approximately 15,000 reads and about 7,500 unique TCR beta rearrangements.

Measured with immunoSEQ multiplex PCR; TCRdb has only the in-frame clones, and not every one. The data hold roughly 15,000 clones, with 85% to 90% observed a single time. Tumor samples were taken before definitive surgery or chemotherapy. The gene calls are TRBV30 and TRBJ1-1; no firm D call. The receptor was isolated from a human donor with high-grade serous ovarian cancer. The sequencing input was tumor tissue. CDR3 region: CAWSEYTPNTEAFF. The CDR3 nucleotides read TGTGCCTGGAGTGAATATACGCCGAACACTGAAGCTTTCTTT.